Detailed here is one TCR beta chain. This entry belongs to a study of shared clonotypes between healthy human individuals. Here immunoSEQ multiplex PCR was the method, and the copy in TCRdb shows in-frame clones only, minus some. The sample shows roughly 1,000,000 clones, 75% to 85% of them seen only once. CDR3 length: 16 residues. Germline CDR1 reads MDHEN; CDR2 reads SYDVKM. V was pared by 4 bases and J by 10 bases, with 9 bases of the junction left unmatched. V gene TRBV28 combines with J gene TRBJ2-1; TRBD2 matches at 14 bases. Sequenced material: memory CD4+ T cells from PBMCs. Subset described: CD45RA-negative fraction. This sequence originates from a man between 18 and 35 years old in good health. Some clones in this sample may be carry-over from other donors' samples. Here the CDR3 reads CASSSSTSGRGGEQFF. In nucleotides, the CDR3 is TGTGCCAGCAGTTCCTCGACTAGCGGGAGGGGCGGCGAGCAGTTCTTC.